The text below deals with one TCR beta chain. These data belong to a study of blood T cell repertoires in COVID-19. Background on the study: The study drew acute and convalescent COVID-19 samples from the United States, Italy and Spain. Sample material is recorded as cDNA or gDNA derived from T cells, B-cell-depleted T cells, or PBMCs.

V lost 2 bases and J 5 bases, leaving 16 bases between the germline ends. This CDR3 contains 16 residues. Germline CDR1 is SGHAT and CDR2 is FQNNGV. Original processing notes: Estimation of nucleated cell counts relied on the amplification of reference gene primers. The assay was immunoSEQ multiplex PCR, and TCRdb's table has in-frame clones only and misses some. Clonal size and the V and J genes are those of that table, whereas D and trimming came from the DNA. The table lists around 70,000 clones, around 83% of them singletons, with around 38% in the top ten. The chain is built from TRBV11-2 and TRBJ2-1; possible D gene TRBD2, 5 bases. The sequence was obtained from a man aged 80 or over with acute or convalescent COVID-19. Sequenced material: peripheral blood. CDR3 residues: CASSLLTGSGDNEQFF. CDR3 DNA: TGTGCCAGCAGCTTACTTACGGGGAGTGGGGACAATGAGCAGTTCTTC.